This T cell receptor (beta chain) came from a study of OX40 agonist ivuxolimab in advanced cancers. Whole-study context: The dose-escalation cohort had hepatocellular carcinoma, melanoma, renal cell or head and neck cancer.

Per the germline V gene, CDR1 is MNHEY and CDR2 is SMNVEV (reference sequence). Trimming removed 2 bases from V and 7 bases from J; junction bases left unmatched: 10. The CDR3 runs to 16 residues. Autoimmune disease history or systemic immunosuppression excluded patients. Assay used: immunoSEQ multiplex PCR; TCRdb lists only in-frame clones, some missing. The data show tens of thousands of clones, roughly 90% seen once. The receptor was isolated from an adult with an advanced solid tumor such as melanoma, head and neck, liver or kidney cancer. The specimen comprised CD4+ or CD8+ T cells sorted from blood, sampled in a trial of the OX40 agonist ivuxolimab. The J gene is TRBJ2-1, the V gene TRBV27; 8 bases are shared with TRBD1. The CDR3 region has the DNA TGTGCCAGCAGTTTACGAGGGACAGGTGGGCGTAATGAGCAGTTCTTC. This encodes CASSLRGTGGRNEQFF.